This section outlines one T cell receptor (beta chain) sequence together with its context. Its antigen remains unknown. Peripheral blood was drawn, about 10 milliliters per donor. PBMCs, at least 7 million per sample, were isolated. This specimen comes from a study of blood T cells in healthy people across ages. Alongside a J-beta primer mix, a sample-barcoded 5' primer served in a second PCR lasting roughly 6 to 11 cycles. TCRdb used MiXCR to reprocess the 5' RACE reads, holding one entry per CDR3 protein. The sample holds around 1,000,000 distinct CDR3 sequences, more than 30% seen once. This CDR3 is 16 amino acids long. Germline-derived CDR1 and CDR2 are SGHRS and YFSETQ. V was trimmed by 2 bases and J by 0 bases, leaving 14 bases between them. Whole-study results and caveats: Greater diversity and more naive CD4+ cells were seen in long-lived donors than in aged donors. Naive T cell percentage strongly correlated with TCR beta diversity.

The specimen was blood. The gene calls are TRBV5-1 and TRBJ1-1; D possibly corresponds to TRBD1 (5 bases). This TCR derives from a man between 18 and 35 years old in good health. The CDR3 region has the DNA TGCGCCAGCAGCTTCCTATCGCAGGGCCTGAACACTGAAGCTTTCTTT. Its translation is CASSFLSQGLNTEAFF. Complete variable domain (other parts from reference TRBV5-1 and TRBJ1-1): KAGVTQTPRYLIKTRGQQVTLSCSPISGHRSVSWYQQTPGQGLQFLFEYFSETQRNKGNFPGRFSGRQFSNSRSEMNVSTLELGDSALYLCASSFLSQGLNTEAFFGQGTRLTVV.